These 3 T cell receptor beta chains originate from one sample sequenced in a study of cytomegalovirus exposure and HLA in healthy donors. Researchers ran the PCR with 60 Vbeta and 13 Jbeta primers. Only in-frame clones appear in the TCRdb table, and some are missing; sequencing was by immunoSEQ multiplex PCR. The sample yields about 190,000 clones, over 75% seen once. Sequencing was done on a sample of PBMCs. Receptor source: a man between 18 and 35 years old in good health and CMV-seronegative.

The J gene is TRBJ2-7, the V gene TRBV2; 11 bases agree with TRBD2. The CDR3 covers 15 residues. J gave up 7 bases and V 1 base, and 6 bases lay outside the gene matches. Germline V gene lookup returns CDR1 SNHLY and CDR2 FYNNEI. The CDR3 region is CASSEGLAGGHEQYF. The CDR3 coding sequence is TGTGCCAGCAGTGAAGGGTTAGCGGGGGGGCATGAGCAGTACTTC.

The rearrangement uses TRBV5-1 and TRBJ2-1; 7 bases map to TRBD2. Unmatched junction bases numbered 28, after V lost 4 bases and J lost 6 bases. The length of the CDR3 is 21 residues. Per germline, CDR1 SGHRS and CDR2 YFSETQ. As DNA, the CDR3 is TGCGCCAGCAGCCCACGAAGGGAACTAGCGAGGGATGGGAGAGCGGGCAATGAGCAGTTCTTC. Amino acid sequence: CASSPRRELARDGRAGNEQFF.

This clone came up a few times. The V call is TRBV4-3, the J call TRBJ1-4; tentative D call: TRBD1 (5 bases). Trimming cost V 0 bases and J 0 bases, with 17 bases left between them. CDR1 is LGHNA, CDR2 YSLEER, per germline. The CDR3 covers 19 residues. CDR3 residues: CASSQDSGKGFATNEKLFF. Written as DNA, the CDR3 is TGCGCCAGCAGCCAAGATAGCGGGAAGGGGTTCGCAACTAATGAAAAACTGTTTTTT.